Presented here are 13 T cell receptor beta chains from one specimen sequenced in a study of blood T cell repertoires in COVID-19. Profiled with immunoSEQ multiplex PCR; TCRdb holds only in-frame clones, not every one. The table shows around 700,000 clones, with approximately 90% occurring only once. Sequenced material: peripheral blood. These receptors came from a woman aged 18-29 years with acute or convalescent COVID-19.

The chain couples TRBV27 to TRBJ1-2, with 7 bases identical to TRBD1. V lost 0 bases and J lost 3; bases outside the gene matches: 7. The CDR3 sequence is 16 residues long. Germline V gives CDR1 MNHEY, CDR2 SMNVEV (reference sequence). CDR3 in DNA: TGTGCCAGCAGTTTATCCCTACTCACAGGGGACTATGGCTACACCTTC. Translation: CASSLSLLTGDYGYTF.

V usage is TRBV5-6 and J usage is TRBJ2-7, with D tentatively TRBD1 (6 bases). This CDR3 is built from 14 residues. Per germline, CDR1 SGHDT and CDR2 YYEEEE. The V end lost 0 bases, the J end lost 7 bases, and 14 bases lay between the germline ends. As DNA, the CDR3 is TGTGCCAGCAGCTTGGCCGCTCTAGACAGGGAGCAGTACTTC. Encoded protein: CASSLAALDREQYF.

The chain carries TRBV5-6 and TRBJ1-2, with 7 bases aligning to TRBD1. CDR3 length equals 14 residues. Looked up from germline, CDR1 is SGHDT and CDR2 is YYEEEE. J was trimmed by 6 bases and V by 2 bases; bases with no gene match: 7. The CDR3 DNA follows: TGTGCCAGCAGCTTCCCGACAGGGATGGATGGCTACACCTTC. It encodes CASSFPTGMDGYTF.

V and J are TRBV6-4 and TRBJ2-1, with D uncertain. Germline CDR1 is MRHNA and CDR2 is SNTAGT. The ends were cut back, 0 bases at V and 10 bases at J, with 10 bases in the middle. This CDR3 is 13 amino acids long. CDR3 region: CASSDSEKEEQFF. CDR3 DNA: TGTGCCAGCAGTGACTCTGAGAAGGAGGAGCAGTTCTTC.

The chain carries TRBV30 and TRBJ1-1; D perhaps matches TRBD1 (5 bases). Germline V lookup: CDR1 GTSNPN, CDR2 SVGIG (reference sequence). The CDR3 spans 16 residues. The V end lost 1 base, the J end lost 2 bases, and 17 bases lay between the germline ends. The CDR3 loop reads CAWSAPHGRANTEAFF. The CDR3 DNA is TGTGCCTGGAGTGCTCCCCACGGCAGGGCAAACACTGAAGCTTTCTTT.

The gene calls are TRBV5-4 and TRBJ1-5; 7 positions agree with TRBD1. The length of the CDR3 is 20 residues. Trimming cost V 5 bases and J 0 bases; bases outside gene matches: 20. CDR1 and CDR2 (germline): SGHNT, YYREEE (reference sequence). CDR3 nucleotide sequence: TGTGCCAGCAGAGACGGGACAGATCCAGTTAAACTCAATAGCAATCAGCCCCAGCATTTT. Its protein is CASRDGTDPVKLNSNQPQHF. The full variable domain, with the rest looked up from reference TRBV5-4 and TRBJ1-5, is ETGVTQSPTHLIKTRGQQVTLRCSSQSGHNTVSWYQQALGQGPQFIFQYYREEENGRGNFPPRFSGLQFPNYSSELNVNALELDDSALYLCASRDGTDPVKLNSNQPQHFGDGTRLSIL.

The gene calls are TRBV29-1 and TRBJ1-1; 7 nucleotides line up with TRBD1. V gave up 6 bases and J gave up 8 bases; unmatched junction bases: 18. Germline values: CDR1 SQVTM, CDR2 ANQGSEA. The CDR3 is 15 amino acids. The CDR3, as DNA: TGCAGCGTCTCTTCCGGATGGACAGGAGATCCCGAAGCTTTCTTT. Its translation: CSVSSGWTGDPEAFF.

The chain links TRBV5-1 to TRBJ2-3; 8 bases are shared with TRBD1. CDR1 is SGHRS, CDR2 YFSETQ, per germline. V lost 3 bases and J lost 6; bases outside the gene matches: 0. This CDR3 has 12 amino acids. The CDR3 here is CASSWTGDTQYF. CDR3 nucleotides: TGCGCCAGCAGCTGGACAGGGGATACGCAGTATTTT.

V gene TRBV20-1 combines with J gene TRBJ2-7, with 7 bases matching TRBD1. The germline V gene encodes CDR1 DFQATT and CDR2 SNEGSKA (reference sequence). The CDR3 runs to 13 residues. V shed 3 bases, J shed 5 bases, and the junction held 7 bases outside the gene matches. This CDR3 is CSASATGRDEQYF. In DNA form, the CDR3 reads TGCAGTGCTAGTGCGACAGGGCGGGACGAGCAGTACTTC.

This chain connects TRBV5-1 to TRBJ2-1; D is undetermined. V was clipped by 7 bases and J by 0 bases, with 11 bases between them. Germline values: CDR1 SGHRS, CDR2 YFSETQ. This CDR3 has 14 amino acids. CDR3 region: CASAIRSSYNEQFF. CDR3 bases: TGCGCCAGCGCTATCCGGAGCTCCTACAATGAGCAGTTCTTC.

This chain uses TRBV7-2 with TRBJ1-1; TRBD1 is a possible D gene (6 bases). CDR3 size: 13 residues. V shed 6 bases and J shed 4 bases, with 12 bases lying between them. Germline V gene lookup returns CDR1 SGHTA and CDR2 FQGNSA. CDR3: CASRIGQSTEAFF. In DNA, the CDR3 is TGTGCCAGCAGGATAGGACAGAGCACTGAAGCTTTCTTT.

This clone was counted a single time. The chain has TRBV30 and TRBJ1-5; D gene uncertain. The V gene's germline CDR1 is GTSNPN and CDR2 SVGIG (reference sequence). Trimming shortened V by 8 bases and J by 0 bases, and 11 bases separated the two germline ends. The CDR3 runs 13 residues. The CDR3 DNA reads TGTGCCATTGGGCAGTATAGCAATCAGCCCCAGCATTTT. Its protein product is CAIGQYSNQPQHF.

The V call is TRBV21-1, the J call TRBJ1-5; the D segment call TRBD1 is taken from the table without a DNA check. TRBV21-1 constitutes a pseudogene. CDR3 size: 16 residues. The CDR3 DNA sequence: TGTGCCAGCAGCAAATATGGGACAGGAACAAATCAGCCCCAGCATTTT. Amino acids: CASSKYGTGTNQPQHF.